A single sample gave rise to the 6 T cell receptor beta chains below, sequenced in a study of Graves' ophthalmopathy and Graves' hyperthyroidism. TCR beta CDR3 amplification used RNA transcripts. RT-PCR was first run with HTBI primers, then multiplex PCR in a second round. Using its own MiXCR run on the multiplex PCR reads, TCRdb lists one record per CDR3 protein. The repertoire consists of about 740,000 distinct CDR3 sequences, with roughly two fifths occurring once and the leading ten covering approximately 46%. Sample: peripheral blood. The receptors were gathered from an adult man with Graves' ophthalmopathy.

In regard to this clonotype: Germline is not matched at one junction end, which may reflect a read error. The rearrangement uses TRBV7-7 and TRBJ1-5; 8 bases align to TRBD1. The CDR3 length is 17 residues. Germline V gene data show CDR1 as SSHAT and CDR2 as FNYEAQ (reference sequence). The CDR3 sequence is CASSPTTPGQDNQPQHF. The DNA of the CDR3 is TGCGCCAGCAGCCCGACCACCCCGGGACAGGATAATCAGCCCCAGCATTTT.

This clonotype was seen only once. V usage is TRBV11-2 and J usage is TRBJ2-7; a possible D gene is TRBD2 (6 bases). This CDR3 region has 17 residues. Trimming took off 1 base at V and 3 bases at J, with 19 bases between the two ends. Per germline, CDR1 SGHAT and CDR2 FQNNGV. The CDR3, as DNA: TGTGCCAGCAGCTTAGTAAGGGGCGGGGTCAACCTCTACGAGCAGTACTTC. Its translation: CASSLVRGGVNLYEQYF. Using reference TRBV11-2 and TRBJ2-7 for the parts outside the CDR3, the full variable domain is EAGVAQSPRYKIIEKRQSVAFWCNPISGHATLYWYQQILGQGPKLLIQFQNNGVVDDSQLPKDRFSAERLKGVDSTLKIQPAKLEDSAVYLCASSLVRGGVNLYEQYFGPGTRLTVT.

The table lists this clonotype with many counts. V is TRBV10-3 and J is TRBJ2-5; 12 bases align to TRBD2. The V and J ends lost 10 bases and 2 bases, in that order; junction bases with no gene match: 5. CDR1 and CDR2 (germline): ENHRY, SYGVKD. The CDR3 loop spans 14 amino acids. CDR3: CATGLAGSQETQYF. In nucleotides, the CDR3 is TGTGCCACCGGACTAGCGGGGTCACAAGAGACCCAGTACTTC.

Notes on this clonotype: At one end the junction does not follow the germline gene, possibly because of a read error. CDR3 DNA sequence: TGTGCCAGCAGTGAACCAGGGGCCTCTGGAAACACCATATATTTT. This codes for CASSEPGASGNTIYF. V is TRBV10-3 and J is TRBJ1-3, with a tentative D call TRBD1 (6 bases). In germline, CDR1 is ENHRY, CDR2 SYGVKD. This CDR3 has 15 amino acids.

This clonotype has more than one count but fewer than ten. Compared with germline, one end of the junction differs, possibly owing to a read error. The chain combines TRBV24-1 with TRBJ1-5; D gene unclear. Germline V CDR1 and CDR2: KGHDR, SFDVKD. This CDR3 spans 14 amino acids. CDR3 sequence reads: CASSYQGSVQPQHF. The CDR3 nucleotides are TGTGCCAGCAGTTACCAAGGGTCTGTTCAGCCCCAGCATTTT.

The V and J genes are TRBV7-9 and TRBJ2-7; D tentatively reads TRBD1 or TRBD2 (5 bases each). Germline CDR1 reads SEHNR; CDR2 reads FQNEAQ (reference sequence). The length of the CDR3 is 17 residues. Between the trimmed V and J ends, which lost 6 bases and 2 bases, there was a span of 23 bases. Written as DNA, the CDR3 is TGTGCCAGCAGTCCTGTAACCACTTTCGAGGGGACCTACGAGCAGTACTTC. Amino acid sequence: CASSPVTTFEGTYEQYF.